This T cell receptor beta chain was sequenced for a study of vaccination and CD4 T cells after COVID-19. TCRdb re-analysed the PCR reads in MiXCR, keeping a single row per CDR3 protein. This table holds roughly 14,000 distinct CDR3 sequences, roughly 65% found once. Germline CDR1 and CDR2: SGHTA and FQGNSA. The CDR3 is 13 residues long. Between the trimmed V and J ends, which lost 2 bases and 2 bases, there was a span of 7 bases. The chain is built from TRBV7-2 and TRBJ2-7; D is uncertain. Sequences were derived from CD4+ T cells from blood, sampled after SARS-CoV-2 vaccination. The TCR was taken from a human donor who had recovered from COVID-19. CDR3 loop: CASSLSTAYEQYF. The CDR3 bases are TGTGCCAGCAGCTTATCAACCGCCTACGAGCAGTACTTC.